The clone carrying this T cell receptor beta chain has a handful of counts. Its antigen is unidentified. TCRdb reprocessed the RT-PCR reads with MiXCR, giving one entry per CDR3 protein. The table includes about 650,000 distinct CDR3 sequences, less than 15% detected once. This entry belongs to a study of response to subunit inactivated influenza vaccine. Whole-study results and caveats: The authors suggested that every seasonal influenza vaccination recruits few new T cells.

Trimming at V came to 6 bases and at J to 7 bases, leaving 16 bases not matched to a gene. CDR3 size: 18 residues. Germline CDR1 DFQATT, CDR2 SNEGSKA (reference sequence). The receptor was derived from a man aged 45-60 years who received an inactivated influenza vaccine. The chain joins TRBV20-1 to TRBJ1-6; 12 bases line up with TRBD1. The sample was PBMCs from blood, taken roughly 2 weeks before vaccination. CDR3 amino acids: CSATPGQGAVSGNSPLHF. CDR3 DNA sequence: TGCAGTGCGACTCCGGGACAGGGGGCTGTTTCGGGGAATTCACCCCTCCACTTT.